The 3 T cell receptor beta chains given below trace back to one sample, sequenced in a study of cytomegalovirus exposure and HLA in healthy donors. Profiling relied on immunoSEQ multiplex PCR, and the TCRdb table lists in-frame clones only, not all of them. The sample lists 70,000 to 80,000 clones, approximately 94% seen once, with about 3.6% in the top ten. Source material: PBMCs. These receptor sequences come from a woman aged 18-29 years in good health and CMV-seropositive.

The chain carries TRBV7-3 and TRBJ1-1, with D possibly being TRBD1 (6 bases). This CDR3 is 14 amino acids long. V gave up 4 bases and J gave up 0 bases, with 9 bases separating them. Germline assignment: CDR1 SGHTA and CDR2 FQGTGA. DNA of the CDR3: TGTGCCAGCAGCTCACAGGGTCTGAACACTGAAGCTTTCTTT. Amino acids: CASSSQGLNTEAFF.

The chain employs TRBV7-2 and TRBJ1-4, with TRBD1 identical over 8 bases. The trim removed 1 base at V and 2 bases at J, leaving 3 bases unmatched. Germline loops: CDR1 SGHTA, CDR2 FQGNSA. This CDR3 has 16 amino acids. CDR3 region: CASSLDRGATNEKLFF. CDR3 DNA: TGTGCCAGCAGCTTAGACAGGGGGGCGACTAATGAAAAACTGTTTTTT.

This chain uses TRBV7-2 with TRBJ1-6, with 8 bases aligning to TRBD1. Germline-derived CDR1 and CDR2 are SGHTA and FQGNSA. This CDR3 is 17 amino acids long. V shed 1 base and J 9 bases; nucleotides not matched to a gene: 11. The CDR3 DNA follows: TGTGCCAGCAGCTTAGAGGGGGACAGGTCTCGGAGTTCACCCCTCCACTTT. Protein sequence: CASSLEGDRSRSSPLHF.